These 20 T cell receptor beta chains came from one sample sequenced in a study of blood T cell repertoires in COVID-19 (dated by TCRdb to about 2020). The library came from the immunoSEQ multiplex PCR assay. This immuneACCESS table, as held by TCRdb, lists in-frame sequences with V and J called but not all clones. Of the missing ones, under half trace to an unresolved V gene in checked studies; the others have no known cause. The sample table lists about 87,000 clones, about four fifths of them with a count of one. Of the sample, approximately 2% is held by the ten largest clones. The sample consisted of peripheral blood. These receptors originate from a woman in her 70s with acute or convalescent COVID-19.

The chain has TRBV18 and TRBJ1-2, with D maybe TRBD1 (6 bases). Germline assignment: CDR1 KGHSH and CDR2 LQKENI. This CDR3 is built from 16 residues. Between the trimmed V and J ends, which lost 4 bases and 0 bases, there was a span of 15 bases. The CDR3 coding sequence is TGTGCCAGCTCACTGAGGACAGACCTCACTAACTATGGCTACACCTTC. Protein: CASSLRTDLTNYGYTF.

The gene calls are TRBV18 and TRBJ2-7; 7 positions agree with TRBD1. The J segment lost 0 bases and the V segment lost 0 bases, leaving 2 bases of the junction unmatched. The CDR3 loop spans 15 amino acids. In germline, CDR1 is KGHSH, CDR2 LQKENI. This chain's CDR3 is CASSPPGQYSYEQYF. CDR3 nucleotides: TGTGCCAGCTCACCACCGGGACAGTACTCCTACGAGCAGTACTTC.

The genes are TRBV7-2 and TRBJ1-4, with D maybe TRBD1 (5 bases). Trimming took off 4 bases at V and 5 bases at J, with 8 bases between the two ends. The germline V gene has CDR1 SGHTA and CDR2 FQGNSA. This CDR3 spans 13 amino acids. The CDR3 DNA follows: TGTGCCAGCAGCTCTGACAGAAATGAAAAACTGTTTTTT. Translation: CASSSDRNEKLFF.

This clone was detected a few times. V is TRBV4-2 and J is TRBJ1-4, with 8 nucleotides matching TRBD1. Germline loops: CDR1 LGHNA, CDR2 YNFKEQ. The CDR3 contains 22 residues. V shed 0 bases, J shed 2 bases, and the junction held 20 bases outside the gene matches. The CDR3 loop reads CASSQELIRTGRRGWTNEKLFF. CDR3 DNA: TGTGCCAGCAGCCAAGAACTCATCCGGACAGGGAGGCGAGGGTGGACTAATGAAAAACTGTTTTTT.

This clone is a singleton in its sample. The V and J genes are TRBV5-1 and TRBJ1-2; possibly TRBD1 for D (6 bases). V lost 7 bases and J lost 8, with 18 bases in between. The germline V gene has CDR1 SGHRS and CDR2 YFSETQ. This CDR3 has 13 amino acids. CDR3 protein: CASSYWGQEGYTF. The CDR3 DNA reads as TGCGCCAGCTCCTATTGGGGGCAAGAGGGCTACACCTTC.

The rearrangement uses TRBV29-1 and TRBJ2-1; 9 positions match TRBD2. Germline CDR1 and CDR2: SQVTM and ANQGSEA. CDR3 length: 14 residues. V was clipped by 4 bases and J by 7 bases; unmatched bases: 8. The CDR3 reads CSVGDLAGSNEQFF. The CDR3 DNA is TGCAGCGTTGGGGATCTAGCGGGGAGTAATGAGCAGTTCTTC.

The V and J genes are TRBV28 and TRBJ2-5, with 7 bases matching TRBD1. CDR3 length: 15 residues. V dropped 7 bases and J dropped 2; count of bases not matched to a gene: 10. The germline CDR1 and CDR2 sequences are MDHEN and SYDVKM. The CDR3, as DNA: TGTGCCAGCACCTCAGCCGGGACAGCTCAAGAGACCCAGTACTTC. Its protein product is CASTSAGTAQETQYF.

The J gene is TRBJ2-1, the V gene TRBV14; no reliable D call. The CDR3 loop spans 13 amino acids. Between the trimmed V and J ends, which lost 4 bases and 2 bases, there was a span of 6 bases. Germline CDR1 SGHDN, CDR2 FVKESK. The CDR3 protein is CASSRTAYNEQFF. CDR3 DNA sequence: TGTGCCAGCAGCCGCACAGCCTACAATGAGCAGTTCTTC.

V and J are TRBV7-2 and TRBJ2-5; 7 bases are a match to TRBD1. The CDR3 extends over 13 amino acids. J lost 1 base, V lost 7 bases, and 3 bases had no gene match. Per germline, CDR1 SGHTA and CDR2 FQGNSA. This CDR3 reads CASTRDSQETQYF. The CDR3 region has the DNA TGTGCCAGCACCCGGGACAGCCAAGAGACCCAGTACTTC.

In this sample, this clone turned up a few times. V and J are TRBV5-4 and TRBJ1-1; D gene ambiguous. CDR1 is SGHNT, CDR2 YYREEE, per germline (reference sequence). Trimming pared 0 bases from V and 4 bases from J, leaving 10 bases between. The CDR3 totals 14 residues. The CDR3 DNA reads TGTGCCAGCAGCTTGGACGTAAGCGGCACTGAAGCTTTCTTT. Translated, it gives CASSLDVSGTEAFF.

V usage is TRBV19 and J usage is TRBJ2-7; 10 positions match TRBD2. The CDR3 is 16 amino acids. Germline V gene sequence: CDR1 LNHDA, CDR2 SQIVND (reference sequence). The V and J ends lost 6 bases and 0 bases, in that order; junction bases with no gene match: 8. CDR3 region: CASSRFSGGGSYEQYF. As DNA, the CDR3 is TGTGCCAGTAGCAGATTCAGCGGGGGGGGCTCCTACGAGCAGTACTTC.

CDR3 DNA sequence: TGTGCTAGTGGCCTAGGTGCGCCTAGGGGCACTGAAGCTTTCTTT. It encodes CASGLGAPRGTEAFF. The V gene is TRBV12-5, the J gene TRBJ1-1, with a weak D call TRBD1 (5 bases). The CDR3 length is 15 residues. The V and J ends lost 6 bases and 4 bases respectively, with 18 bases between them. CDR1 is LGHNT, CDR2 FRNRAP, per germline.

The chain combines TRBV9 with TRBJ2-5; 8 bases line up with TRBD2. The CDR3 has 15 residues. Germline CDR1 SGDLS, CDR2 YYNGEE. J was trimmed by 4 bases and V by 6 bases; bases with no gene match: 11. In nucleotides, the CDR3 is TGTGCCAGCAAAAGGACCGAGCGGGGGCCAGAGACCCAGTACTTC. Encoded protein: CASKRTERGPETQYF.

The chain combines TRBV30 with TRBJ1-1, with 10 bases fitting TRBD1. Germline values: CDR1 GTSNPN, CDR2 SVGIG (reference sequence). The CDR3 runs 13 residues. V lost 1 base and J lost 12; bases outside the gene matches: 8. The chain's CDR3 is CAWSARTGGITFF. DNA of the CDR3: TGTGCCTGGAGTGCAAGGACAGGGGGTATCACTTTCTTT.

The chain carries TRBV7-9 and TRBJ1-1; 11 bases align to TRBD1. The CDR3 has 14 residues. Germline CDR1 SEHNR, CDR2 FQNEAQ (reference sequence). Trimming at V came to 2 bases and at J to 10 bases, leaving 6 bases not matched to a gene. CDR3 sequence (DNA): TGTGCCAGCAGCTTAATGGGACAGGGGGATGGAGCTTTCTTT. Its protein product is CASSLMGQGDGAFF.

This chain links TRBV10-3 with TRBJ2-2; no definite D call. V was cut by 2 bases and J by 7 bases, with 5 bases left in between. Germline CDR1 and CDR2: ENHRY and SYGVKD. The CDR3 covers 12 residues. The CDR3 region is CAISEPIGELFF. The CDR3 coding sequence is TGTGCCATCAGTGAGCCAATCGGGGAGCTGTTTTTT.

The sample holds one count of this clone. V and J are TRBV19 and TRBJ1-2; a possible D gene is TRBD1 (5 bases). CDR3 length equals 13 residues. Trimming took 10 bases from V and 3 from J, leaving 15 bases between them. The germline V gene has CDR1 LNHDA and CDR2 SQIVND (reference sequence). The CDR3 protein is CATLTASHYGYTF. The CDR3 coding sequence is TGTGCCACTTTGACAGCCTCCCACTATGGCTACACCTTC.

This chain joins TRBV11-3 and TRBJ2-1; D remains ambiguous. V was trimmed by 5 bases and J by 4 bases, leaving 3 bases between them. Germline CDR1 SGHNT, CDR2 YENEEA. The CDR3 is 11 amino acids. CDR3 sequence reads: CASSQYNEQFF. In nucleotides, the CDR3 is TGTGCCAGCAGCCAGTACAATGAGCAGTTCTTC.

The chain uses TRBV7-6 and TRBJ1-1; 8 nucleotides match TRBD1. CDR1 and CDR2 (germline): SGHVS, FNYEAQ. The CDR3 covers 15 residues. With V trimmed by 5 bases and J by 1 base, 6 bases remained unmatched. CDR3 loop: CASSRQGWANTEAFF. The CDR3 nucleotides are TGTGCCAGCAGCCGACAGGGGTGGGCGAACACTGAAGCTTTCTTT.

The rearrangement uses TRBV5-1 and TRBJ2-3; 13 nucleotides align to TRBD2. This CDR3 contains 14 residues. Trimming took 8 bases from V and 6 from J; bases not matched to a gene: 6. Germline V lookup: CDR1 SGHRS, CDR2 YFSETQ. The DNA for the CDR3 is TGCGCCAGTAGGACTAGCGGGGGAAGGGATACGCAGTATTTT. It specifies CASRTSGGRDTQYF.